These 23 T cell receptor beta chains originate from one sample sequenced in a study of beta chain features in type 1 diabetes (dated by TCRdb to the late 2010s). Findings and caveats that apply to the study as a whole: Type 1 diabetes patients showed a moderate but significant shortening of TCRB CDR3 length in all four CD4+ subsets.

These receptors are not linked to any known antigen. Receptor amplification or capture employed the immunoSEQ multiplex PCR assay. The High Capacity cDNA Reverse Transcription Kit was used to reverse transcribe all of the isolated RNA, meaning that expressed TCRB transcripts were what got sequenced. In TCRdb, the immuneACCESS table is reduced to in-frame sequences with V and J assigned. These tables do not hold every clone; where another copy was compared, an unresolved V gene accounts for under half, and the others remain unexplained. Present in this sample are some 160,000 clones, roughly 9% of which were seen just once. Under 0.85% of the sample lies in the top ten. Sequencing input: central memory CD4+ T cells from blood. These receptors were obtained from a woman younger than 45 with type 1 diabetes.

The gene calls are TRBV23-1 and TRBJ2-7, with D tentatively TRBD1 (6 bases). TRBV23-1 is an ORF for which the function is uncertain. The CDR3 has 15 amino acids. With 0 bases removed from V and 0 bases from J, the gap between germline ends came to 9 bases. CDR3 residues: CASSQSRGSSYEQYF. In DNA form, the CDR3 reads TGCGCCAGCAGTCAATCCAGGGGCAGCTCCTACGAGCAGTACTTC.

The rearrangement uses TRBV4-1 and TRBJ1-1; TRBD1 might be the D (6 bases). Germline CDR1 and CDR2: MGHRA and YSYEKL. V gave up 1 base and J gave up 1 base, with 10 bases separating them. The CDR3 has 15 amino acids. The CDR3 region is CASSQVVGGNTEAFF. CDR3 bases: TGCGCCAGCAGCCAAGTAGTAGGGGGGAACACTGAAGCTTTCTTT.

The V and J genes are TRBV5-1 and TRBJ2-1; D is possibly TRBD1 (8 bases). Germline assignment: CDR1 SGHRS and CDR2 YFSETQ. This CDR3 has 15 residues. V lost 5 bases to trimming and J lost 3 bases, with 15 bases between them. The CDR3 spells CASSQTGGDYNEQFF. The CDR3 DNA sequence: TGCGCCAGCAGTCAAACAGGGGGGGACTACAATGAGCAGTTCTTC.

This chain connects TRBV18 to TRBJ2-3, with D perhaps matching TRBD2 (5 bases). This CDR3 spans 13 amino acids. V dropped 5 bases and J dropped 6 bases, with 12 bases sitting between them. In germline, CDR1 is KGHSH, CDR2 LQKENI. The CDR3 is CASSVPSLDTQYF. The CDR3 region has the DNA TGTGCCAGCTCAGTTCCTAGCTTGGATACGCAGTATTTT.

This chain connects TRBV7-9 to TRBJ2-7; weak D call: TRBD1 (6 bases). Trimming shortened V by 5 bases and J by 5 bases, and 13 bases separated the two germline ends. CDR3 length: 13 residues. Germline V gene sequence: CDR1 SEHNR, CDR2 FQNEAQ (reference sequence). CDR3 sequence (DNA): TGTGCCAGCAGCACCGGACAGAACCACGAGCAGTACTTC. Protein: CASSTGQNHEQYF. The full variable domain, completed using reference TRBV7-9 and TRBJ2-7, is DTGVSQNPRHKITKRGQNVTFRCDPISEHNRLYWYRQTLGQGPEFLTYFQNEAQLEKSRLLSDRFSAERPKGSFSTLEIQRTEQGDSAMYLCASSTGQNHEQYFGPGTRLTVT.

The CDR3 nucleotides are TGTGCCAGCAGCGCATACGGGGATACGCAGTATTTT. It translates to CASSAYGDTQYF. V gene TRBV7-2 combines with J gene TRBJ2-3; no clear D gene. The V gene's germline CDR1 is SGHTA and CDR2 FQGNSA. This CDR3 comprises 12 residues. V gave up 5 bases and J gave up 6 bases, with 9 bases separating them.

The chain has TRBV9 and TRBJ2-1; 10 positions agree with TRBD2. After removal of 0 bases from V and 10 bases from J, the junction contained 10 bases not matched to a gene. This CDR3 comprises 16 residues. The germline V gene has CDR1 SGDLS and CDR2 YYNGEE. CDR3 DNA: TGTGCCAGCAGCGTAGAAGGCCTAGCGGGAGTGGGGGAGCAGTTCTTC. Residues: CASSVEGLAGVGEQFF.

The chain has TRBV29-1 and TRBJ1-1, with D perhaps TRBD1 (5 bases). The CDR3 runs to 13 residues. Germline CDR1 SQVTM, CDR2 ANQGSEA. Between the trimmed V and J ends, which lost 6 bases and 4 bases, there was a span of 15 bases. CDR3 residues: CSVSGGRGTEAFF. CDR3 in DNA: TGCAGCGTAAGCGGGGGAAGGGGCACTGAAGCTTTCTTT.

In DNA form, the CDR3 reads TGTGCCAGCAGTGAATCGGTCTATGGCTACACCTTC. As protein: CASSESVYGYTF. The rearrangement links TRBV2 to TRBJ1-2; D gene unclear. The V end lost 2 bases, the J end lost 4 bases, and 5 bases lay between the germline ends. Germline V gives CDR1 SNHLY, CDR2 FYNNEI. This CDR3 spans 12 amino acids.

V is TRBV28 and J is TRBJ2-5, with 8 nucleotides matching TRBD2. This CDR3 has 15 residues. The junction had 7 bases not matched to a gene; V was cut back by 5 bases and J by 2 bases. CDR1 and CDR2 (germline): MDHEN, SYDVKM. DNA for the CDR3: TGTGCCAGCAGTCTCACCGGGACTAGACAAGAGACCCAGTACTTC. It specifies CASSLTGTRQETQYF. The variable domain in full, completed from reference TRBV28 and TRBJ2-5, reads DVKVTQSSRYLVKRTGEKVFLECVQDMDHENMFWYRQDPGLGLRLIYFSYDVKMKEKGDIPEGYSVSREKKERFSLILESASTNQTSMYLCASSLTGTRQETQYFGPGTRLLVL.

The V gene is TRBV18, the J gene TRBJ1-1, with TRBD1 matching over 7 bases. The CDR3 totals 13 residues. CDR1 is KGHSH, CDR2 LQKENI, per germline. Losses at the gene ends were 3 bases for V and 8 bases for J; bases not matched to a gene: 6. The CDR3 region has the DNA TGTGCCAGCTCACCGGGGACAGACCGAGAAGCTTTCTTT. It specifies CASSPGTDREAFF. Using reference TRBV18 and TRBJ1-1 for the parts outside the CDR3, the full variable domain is NAGVMQNPRHLVRRRGQEARLRCSPMKGHSHVYWYRQLPEEGLKFMVYLQKENIIDESGMPKERFSAEFPKEGPSILRIQQVVRGDSAAYFCASSPGTDREAFFGQGTRLTVV.

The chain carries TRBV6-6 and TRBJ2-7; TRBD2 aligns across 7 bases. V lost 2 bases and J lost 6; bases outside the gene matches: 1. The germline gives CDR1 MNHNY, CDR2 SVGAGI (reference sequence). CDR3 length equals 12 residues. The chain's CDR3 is CASSYGGSEQYF. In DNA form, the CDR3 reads TGTGCCAGCAGTTACGGCGGGAGCGAGCAGTACTTC.

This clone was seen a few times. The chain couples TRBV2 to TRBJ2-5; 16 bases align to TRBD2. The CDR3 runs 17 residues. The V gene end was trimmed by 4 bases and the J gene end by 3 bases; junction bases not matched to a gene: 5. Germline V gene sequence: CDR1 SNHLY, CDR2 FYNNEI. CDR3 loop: CASSGGLAGGLKETQYF. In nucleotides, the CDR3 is TGTGCCAGCAGTGGGGGACTAGCGGGAGGGTTAAAAGAGACCCAGTACTTC.

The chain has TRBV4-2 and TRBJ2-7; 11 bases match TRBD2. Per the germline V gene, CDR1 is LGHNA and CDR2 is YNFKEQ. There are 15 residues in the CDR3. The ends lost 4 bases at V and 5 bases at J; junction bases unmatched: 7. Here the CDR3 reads CASSPSSGRLDEQYF. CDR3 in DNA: TGTGCCAGCAGCCCCTCTAGCGGGAGGTTGGACGAGCAGTACTTC.

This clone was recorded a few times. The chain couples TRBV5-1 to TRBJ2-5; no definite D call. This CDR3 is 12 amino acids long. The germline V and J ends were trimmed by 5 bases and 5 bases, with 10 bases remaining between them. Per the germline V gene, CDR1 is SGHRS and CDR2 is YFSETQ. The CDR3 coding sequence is TGCGCCAGCAGTGATCAGTTGGAGACCCAGTACTTC. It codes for CASSDQLETQYF. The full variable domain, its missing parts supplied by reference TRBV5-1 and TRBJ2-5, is KAGVTQTPRYLIKTRGQQVTLSCSPISGHRSVSWYQQTPGQGLQFLFEYFSETQRNKGNFPGRFSGRQFSNSRSEMNVSTLELGDSALYLCASSDQLETQYFGPGTRLLVL.

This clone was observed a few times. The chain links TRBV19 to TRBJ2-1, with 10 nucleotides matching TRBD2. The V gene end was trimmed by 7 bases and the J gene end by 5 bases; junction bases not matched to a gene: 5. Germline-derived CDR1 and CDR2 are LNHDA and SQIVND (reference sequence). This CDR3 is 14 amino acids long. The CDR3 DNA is TGTGCCAGTACTGGACTAGCGGACCACAATGAGCAGTTCTTC. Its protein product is CASTGLADHNEQFF.

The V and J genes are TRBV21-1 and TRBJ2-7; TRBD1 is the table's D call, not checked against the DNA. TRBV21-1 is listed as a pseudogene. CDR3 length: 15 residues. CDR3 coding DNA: TGTGCCAGCAGCATCGGACAGATTAGCTCCTACGAGCAGTACTTC. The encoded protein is CASSIGQISSYEQYF.

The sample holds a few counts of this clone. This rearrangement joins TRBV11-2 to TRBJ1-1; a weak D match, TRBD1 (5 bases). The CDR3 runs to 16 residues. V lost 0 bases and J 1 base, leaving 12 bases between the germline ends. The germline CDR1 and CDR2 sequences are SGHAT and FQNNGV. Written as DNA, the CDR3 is TGTGCCAGCAGCTTAGATCTAAGACAGCGGAACACTGAAGCTTTCTTT. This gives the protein CASSLDLRQRNTEAFF.

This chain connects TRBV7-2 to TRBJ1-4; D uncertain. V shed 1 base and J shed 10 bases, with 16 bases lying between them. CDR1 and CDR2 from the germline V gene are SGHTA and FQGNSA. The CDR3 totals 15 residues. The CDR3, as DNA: TGTGCCAGCAGCTTAGGTTATGGGCAGGCGGGAAAACTGTTTTTT. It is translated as CASSLGYGQAGKLFF.

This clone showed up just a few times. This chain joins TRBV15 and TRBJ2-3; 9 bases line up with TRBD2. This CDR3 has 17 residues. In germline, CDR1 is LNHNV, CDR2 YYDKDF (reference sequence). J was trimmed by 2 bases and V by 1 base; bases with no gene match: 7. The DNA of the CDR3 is TGTGCCACCAGCAGAGCCGTTAGCGGGAGTGACACAGATACGCAGTATTTT. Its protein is CATSRAVSGSDTDTQYF.

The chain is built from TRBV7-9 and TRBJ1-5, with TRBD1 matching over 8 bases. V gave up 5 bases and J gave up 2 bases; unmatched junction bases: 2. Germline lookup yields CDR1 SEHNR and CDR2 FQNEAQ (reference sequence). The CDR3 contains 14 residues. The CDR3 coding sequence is TGTGCCAGCAGCCTACAGGGGGGCAATCAGCCCCAGCATTTT. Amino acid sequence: CASSLQGGNQPQHF.

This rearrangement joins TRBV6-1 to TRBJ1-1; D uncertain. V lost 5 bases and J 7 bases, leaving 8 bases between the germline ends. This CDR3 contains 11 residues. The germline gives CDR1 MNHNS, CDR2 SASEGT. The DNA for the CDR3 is TGTGCCAGCAGTCAACTTAGTGAAGCTTTCTTT. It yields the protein CASSQLSEAFF.

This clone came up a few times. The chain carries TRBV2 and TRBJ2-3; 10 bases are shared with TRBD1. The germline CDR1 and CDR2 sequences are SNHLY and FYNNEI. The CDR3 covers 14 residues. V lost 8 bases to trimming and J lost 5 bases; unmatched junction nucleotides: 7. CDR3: CASATGGNGDTQYF. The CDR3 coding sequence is TGTGCCAGCGCGACAGGGGGCAATGGAGATACGCAGTATTTT.